Ten or more counts support the clone carrying this TCR beta chain. The antigen remains undetermined. This entry comes from a study of blood T cells in healthy people across ages. Study-level points and caveats: Shifts in expanded clonotypes may have been confounded by donor CMV status, which was unknown. Estimates drawn from one million T cells were deemed to understate diversity. Older age coincided with a roughly linear decline in TCR beta diversity per million T cells.

Trimming cost V 6 bases and J 4 bases, with 10 bases left between them. CDR3 length: 12 amino acids. Germline values: CDR1 SEHNR, CDR2 FQNEAQ (reference sequence). A sample-barcoded 5' primer and a J-beta primer mix were used in a second PCR of roughly 6 to 11 cycles. Tags on each cDNA molecule came from a template-switch adaptor with 12 random nucleotides. TCRdb reanalysed the 5' RACE reads using MiXCR and keeps one entry per CDR3 protein. The sample lists approximately 820,000 distinct CDR3 sequences, 44% occurring once. The chain has TRBV7-9 and TRBJ2-7, with a tentative D call TRBD1 (5 bases). Sequenced input: blood. The origin of this receptor is a man aged 55 to 70 in good health. The CDR3 region is CASSLSGYEQYF. The CDR3, as DNA: TGTGCCAGCAGTTTATCAGGGTACGAGCAGTACTTC. Combining the CDR3 with reference TRBV7-9 and TRBJ2-7 gives the whole variable domain DTGVSQNPRHKITKRGQNVTFRCDPISEHNRLYWYRQTLGQGPEFLTYFQNEAQLEKSRLLSDRFSAERPKGSFSTLEIQRTEQGDSAMYLCASSLSGYEQYFGPGTRLTVT.